The clone carrying this T cell receptor (beta chain) came up many times. What it recognizes is unknown. Amplified TCR beta CDR3 regions came from RNA transcripts. Researchers ran a first-round RT-PCR on the TCR CDR3 using the HTBI primer set. TCRdb reprocessed the multiplex PCR reads via MiXCR and lists one record per CDR3 protein. Of 300,000 to 400,000 distinct CDR3 sequences in the sample, roughly 14% are singletons; the top ten hold 8% to 13%. This sample is part of a study of T cells in Graves' hyperthyroidism and ophthalmopathy. Study results and limitations: Blood also held most thyroid clonotypes expanded beyond 0.001. A model built on 13 V-J features separated ophthalmopathy from stable hyperthyroidism.

The CDR3 has 13 amino acids. Germline values: CDR1 DFQATT, CDR2 SNEGSKA (reference sequence). Trimming removed 3 bases from V and 4 bases from J, with 13 bases in between. The definition of stable Graves' hyperthyroidism was no ophthalmopathy progression within 18 months. Newly diagnosed hyperthyroidism patients aged 18 to 65 years had disease lasting under 2 months. Sequencing was carried out using blood. The TCR sequence derives from a woman aged 60-70 years with Graves' hyperthyroidism. The chain joins TRBV20-1 to TRBJ2-7; possible D gene TRBD2, 5 bases. The CDR3: CSASFGGRYEQYF. CDR3 nucleotide sequence: TGCAGTGCTAGTTTTGGCGGGCGATACGAGCAGTACTTC.